Each of the 6 T cell receptor beta chains below was sequenced from the same sample in a study of shared clonotypes between healthy human individuals. Profiling relied on immunoSEQ multiplex PCR, and the TCRdb table lists in-frame clones only, not all of them. The sample records roughly 2.5 million clones, around nine tenths being singletons. The source material was naive CD4+ T cells sorted from blood. Regarding subset: CD45RA+ positively selected. The receptors originated from a man between 18 and 35 years old in good health.

The chain employs TRBV28 and TRBJ1-4; no definite D call. The CDR3 has 16 residues. Germline CDR1 MDHEN, CDR2 SYDVKM. V was pared by 4 bases and J by 0 bases, with 12 bases between. The CDR3 here is CASSSGRLATNEKLFF. The DNA of the CDR3 is TGTGCCAGCAGTTCCGGTCGGCTTGCAACTAATGAAAAACTGTTTTTT.

The gene calls are TRBV7-2 and TRBJ2-3; D ambiguous. Per the germline V gene, CDR1 is SGHTA and CDR2 is FQGNSA. This CDR3 region has 15 residues. The V and J ends lost 1 base and 1 base respectively, with 9 bases between them. This chain's CDR3 is CASSLGVRGTDTQYF. The CDR3 DNA reads TGTGCCAGCAGCTTAGGAGTTCGAGGCACAGATACGCAGTATTTT. The complete variable domain, with remaining parts taken from reference TRBV7-2 and TRBJ2-3, reads GAGVSQSPSNKVTEKGKDVELRCDPISGHTALYWYRQSLGQGLEFLIYFQGNSAPDKSGLPSDRFSAERTGGSVSTLTIQRTQQEDSAVYLCASSLGVRGTDTQYFGPGTRLTVL.

The CDR3 spells CASSLLATGSTDTQYF. Here the CDR3 DNA reads TGTGCCAGCAGCTTATTGGCAACAGGGAGCACAGATACGCAGTATTTT. V gene TRBV7-9 combines with J gene TRBJ2-3; TRBD1 might be the D (6 bases). Germline loops: CDR1 SEHNR, CDR2 FQNEAQ (reference sequence). The CDR3 has 16 amino acids. V lost 2 bases, J lost 0 bases, and 12 bases lay in between.

The chain joins TRBV4-2 to TRBJ1-2, with 8 bases that match TRBD1. Germline V gene sequence: CDR1 LGHNA, CDR2 YNFKEQ. With V trimmed by 3 bases and J by 4 bases, 4 bases remained unmatched. The CDR3 is 14 residues long. CDR3 DNA: TGTGCCAGCAGCCATCTCGACAGGGGCTATGGCTACACCTTC. This translates into CASSHLDRGYGYTF.

The chain joins TRBV6-1 to TRBJ2-7; 8 bases align to TRBD1. The CDR3 has 13 residues. Per the germline V gene, CDR1 is MNHNS and CDR2 is SASEGT. V trimming: 4 bases; J trimming: 6 bases; junction bases outside the gene matches: 5. CDR3 DNA sequence: TGTGCCAGCAGTGTCGACAGGGGACGCGAGCAGTACTTC. Translating gives CASSVDRGREQYF.

The rearrangement joins TRBV7-9 to TRBJ1-3, with D unclear. CDR3 size: 16 residues. CDR1 SEHNR and CDR2 FQNEAQ come from the germline V gene (reference sequence). The germline V and J ends were trimmed by 4 bases and 0 bases, with 13 bases remaining between them. CDR3 coding DNA: TGTGCCAGCAGCTCGATCATGGCCGCCTCTGGAAACACCATATATTTT. It encodes CASSSIMAASGNTIYF.